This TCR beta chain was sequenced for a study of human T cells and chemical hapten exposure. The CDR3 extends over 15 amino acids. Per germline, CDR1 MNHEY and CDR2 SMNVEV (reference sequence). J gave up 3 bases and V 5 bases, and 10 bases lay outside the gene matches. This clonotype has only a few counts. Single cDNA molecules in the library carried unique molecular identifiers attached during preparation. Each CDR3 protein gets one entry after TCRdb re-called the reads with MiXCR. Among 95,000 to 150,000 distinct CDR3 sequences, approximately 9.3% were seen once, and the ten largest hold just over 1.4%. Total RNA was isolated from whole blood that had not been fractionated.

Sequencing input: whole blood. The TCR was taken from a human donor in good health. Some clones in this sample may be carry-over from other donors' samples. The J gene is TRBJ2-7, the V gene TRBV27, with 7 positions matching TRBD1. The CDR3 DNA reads TGTGCCAGCAGTCCTCCGACAGGGACCTACTACGAGCAGTACTTC. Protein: CASSPPTGTYYEQYF.